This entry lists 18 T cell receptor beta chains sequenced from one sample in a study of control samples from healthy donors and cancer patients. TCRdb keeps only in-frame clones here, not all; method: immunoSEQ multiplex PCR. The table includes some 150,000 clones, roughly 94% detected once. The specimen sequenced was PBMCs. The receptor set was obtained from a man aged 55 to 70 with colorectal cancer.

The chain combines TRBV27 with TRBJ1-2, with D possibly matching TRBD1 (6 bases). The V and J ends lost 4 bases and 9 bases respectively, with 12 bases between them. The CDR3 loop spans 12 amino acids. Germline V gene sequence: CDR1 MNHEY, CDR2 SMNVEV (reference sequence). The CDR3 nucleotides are TGTGCCAGCAGTTCTAACAGGGCAAGCTACACCTTC. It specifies CASSSNRASYTF.

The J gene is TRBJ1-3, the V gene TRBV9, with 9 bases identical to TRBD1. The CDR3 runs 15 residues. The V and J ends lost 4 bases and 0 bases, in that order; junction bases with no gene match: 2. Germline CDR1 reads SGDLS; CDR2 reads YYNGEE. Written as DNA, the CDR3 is TGTGCCAGCAGCCGGGGACAGGGCTCTGGAAACACCATATATTTT. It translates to CASSRGQGSGNTIYF. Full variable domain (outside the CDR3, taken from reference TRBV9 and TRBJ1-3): DSGVTQTPKHLITATGQRVTLRCSPRSGDLSVYWYQQSLDQGLQFLIQYYNGEERAKGNILERFSAQQFPDLHSELNLSSLELGDSALYFCASSRGQGSGNTIYFGEGSWLTVV.

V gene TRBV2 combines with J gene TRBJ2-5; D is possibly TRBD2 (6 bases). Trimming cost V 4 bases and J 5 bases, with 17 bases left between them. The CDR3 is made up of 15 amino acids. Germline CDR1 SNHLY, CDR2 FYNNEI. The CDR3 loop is CASSVEGLTGETQYF. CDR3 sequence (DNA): TGTGCCAGCAGTGTGGAGGGTTTGACGGGGGAGACCCAGTACTTC.

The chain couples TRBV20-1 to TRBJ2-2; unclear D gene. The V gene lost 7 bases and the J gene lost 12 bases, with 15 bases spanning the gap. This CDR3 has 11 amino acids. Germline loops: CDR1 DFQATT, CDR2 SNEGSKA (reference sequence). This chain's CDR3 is CSVLPRWKLFF. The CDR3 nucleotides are TGCAGTGTCCTGCCCCGGTGGAAGCTGTTTTTT.

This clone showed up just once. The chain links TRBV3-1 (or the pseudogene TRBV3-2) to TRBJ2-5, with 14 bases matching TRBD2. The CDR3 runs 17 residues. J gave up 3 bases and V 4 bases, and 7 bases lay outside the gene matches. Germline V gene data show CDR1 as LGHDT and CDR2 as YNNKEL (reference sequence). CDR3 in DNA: TGTGCCAGCAGCCCATGGACTAGCGGGGGGCCCGAAGAGACCCAGTACTTC. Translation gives CASSPWTSGGPEETQYF.

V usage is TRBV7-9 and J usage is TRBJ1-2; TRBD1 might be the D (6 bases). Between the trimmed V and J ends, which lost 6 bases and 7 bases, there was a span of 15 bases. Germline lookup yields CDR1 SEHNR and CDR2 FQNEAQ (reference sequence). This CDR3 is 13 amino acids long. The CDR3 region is CASSPGGGLGYTF. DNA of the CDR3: TGTGCCAGCAGTCCCGGGGGGGGGCTTGGCTACACCTTC.

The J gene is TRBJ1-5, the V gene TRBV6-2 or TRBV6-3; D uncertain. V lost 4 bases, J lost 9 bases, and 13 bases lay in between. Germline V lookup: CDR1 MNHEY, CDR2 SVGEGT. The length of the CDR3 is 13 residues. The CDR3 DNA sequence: TGTGCCAGCAGTTCCTCCTTTGCGGGGCCCCAGCATTTT. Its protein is CASSSSFAGPQHF.

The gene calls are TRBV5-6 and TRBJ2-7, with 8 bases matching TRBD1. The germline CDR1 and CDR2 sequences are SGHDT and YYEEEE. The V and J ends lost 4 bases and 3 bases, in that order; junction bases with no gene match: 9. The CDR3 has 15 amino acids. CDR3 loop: CASSPGQENFYEQYF. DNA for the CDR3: TGTGCCAGCAGCCCGGGACAGGAGAATTTCTACGAGCAGTACTTC. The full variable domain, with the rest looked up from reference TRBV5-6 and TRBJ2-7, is DAGVTQSPTHLIKTRGQQVTLRCSPKSGHDTVSWYQQALGQGPQFIFQYYEEEERQRGNFPDRFSGHQFPNYSSELNVNALLLGDSALYLCASSPGQENFYEQYFGPGTRLTVT.

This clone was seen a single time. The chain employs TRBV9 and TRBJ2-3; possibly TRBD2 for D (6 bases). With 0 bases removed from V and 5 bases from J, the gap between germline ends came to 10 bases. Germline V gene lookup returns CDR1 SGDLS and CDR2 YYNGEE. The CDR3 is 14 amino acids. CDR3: CASSVELAVDTQYF. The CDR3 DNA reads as TGTGCCAGCAGCGTAGAACTAGCCGTAGATACGCAGTATTTT. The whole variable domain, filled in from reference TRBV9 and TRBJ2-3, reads DSGVTQTPKHLITATGQRVTLRCSPRSGDLSVYWYQQSLDQGLQFLIQYYNGEERAKGNILERFSAQQFPDLHSELNLSSLELGDSALYFCASSVELAVDTQYFGPGTRLTVL.

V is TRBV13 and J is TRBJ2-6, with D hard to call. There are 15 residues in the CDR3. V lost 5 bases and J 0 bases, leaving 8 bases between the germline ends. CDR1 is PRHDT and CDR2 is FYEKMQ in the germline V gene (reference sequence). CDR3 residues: CASSRWTSGANVLTF. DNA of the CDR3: TGTGCCAGCAGCCGATGGACCTCTGGGGCCAACGTCCTGACTTTC.

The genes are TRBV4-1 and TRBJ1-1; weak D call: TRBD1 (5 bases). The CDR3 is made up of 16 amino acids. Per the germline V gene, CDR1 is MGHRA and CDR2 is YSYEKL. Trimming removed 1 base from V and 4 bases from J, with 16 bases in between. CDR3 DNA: TGCGCCAGCAGCCAAGGGGTAGGGGTTTCGAGCACTGAAGCTTTCTTT. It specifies CASSQGVGVSSTEAFF.

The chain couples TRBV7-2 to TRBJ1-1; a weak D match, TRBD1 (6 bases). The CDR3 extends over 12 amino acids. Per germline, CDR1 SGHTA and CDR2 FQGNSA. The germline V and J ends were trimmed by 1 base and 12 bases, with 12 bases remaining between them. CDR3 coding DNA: TGTGCCAGCAGCTTAGACAGGGAAAGGACTTTCTTT. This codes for CASSLDRERTFF.

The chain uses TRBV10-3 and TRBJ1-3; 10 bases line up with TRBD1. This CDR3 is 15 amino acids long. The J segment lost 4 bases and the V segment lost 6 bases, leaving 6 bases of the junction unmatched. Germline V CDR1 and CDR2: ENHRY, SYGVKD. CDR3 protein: CAISPDRGQGNTIYF. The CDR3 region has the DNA TGTGCCATCAGCCCCGACAGGGGGCAAGGAAACACCATATATTTT.

Written as DNA, the CDR3 is TGTGCCACCAGCAGAGCAGCGGGAGGGAGCACTGAAGCTTTCTTT. Amino acids: CATSRAAGGSTEAFF. The gene calls are TRBV15 and TRBJ1-1; D is unclear. The CDR3 has 15 amino acids. V lost 1 base to trimming and J lost 4 bases, with 13 bases between them. The germline CDR1 and CDR2 sequences are LNHNV and YYDKDF (reference sequence). The full variable domain, in which reference TRBV15 and TRBJ1-1 provide the parts outside the CDR3, is DAMVIQNPRYQVTQFGKPVTLSCSQTLNHNVMYWYQQKSSQAPKLLFHYYDKDFNNEADTPDNFQSRRPNTSFCFLDIRSPGLGDTAMYLCATSRAAGGSTEAFFGQGTRLTVV.

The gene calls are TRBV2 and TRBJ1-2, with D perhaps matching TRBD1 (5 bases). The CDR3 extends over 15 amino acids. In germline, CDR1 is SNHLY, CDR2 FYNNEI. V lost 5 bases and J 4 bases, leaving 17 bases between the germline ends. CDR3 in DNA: TGTGCCAGCAGTAAATCCCGGGACGCCGTCTATGGCTACACCTTC. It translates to CASSKSRDAVYGYTF.

The DNA for the CDR3 is TGCGCCAGCAGCTTGGTCGCTAGCCCAGATACGCAGTATTTT. Translated, it gives CASSLVASPDTQYF. This chain joins TRBV5-1 and TRBJ2-3; D might be TRBD2 (5 bases). The CDR3 spans 14 residues. Germline CDR1 and CDR2: SGHRS and YFSETQ. With 0 bases removed from V and 4 bases from J, the gap between germline ends came to 9 bases.

DNA for the CDR3: TGTGCCAGCAGCTTCTCGGGACTAGCGGAGACTTCGAACACCGGGGAGCTGTTTTTT. As protein: CASSFSGLAETSNTGELFF. This chain uses TRBV7-2 with TRBJ2-2; 11 bases fit TRBD2. Germline V gene data show CDR1 as SGHTA and CDR2 as FQGNSA. V lost 3 bases and J lost 0; bases outside the gene matches: 9. This CDR3 is 19 amino acids long.

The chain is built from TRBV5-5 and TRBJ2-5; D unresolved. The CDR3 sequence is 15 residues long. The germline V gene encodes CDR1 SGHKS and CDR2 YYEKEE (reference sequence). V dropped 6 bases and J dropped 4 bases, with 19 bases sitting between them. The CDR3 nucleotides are TGTGCCAGCACCGTGTGGTGGCAAACGGGAGAGACCCAGTACTTC. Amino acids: CASTVWWQTGETQYF.